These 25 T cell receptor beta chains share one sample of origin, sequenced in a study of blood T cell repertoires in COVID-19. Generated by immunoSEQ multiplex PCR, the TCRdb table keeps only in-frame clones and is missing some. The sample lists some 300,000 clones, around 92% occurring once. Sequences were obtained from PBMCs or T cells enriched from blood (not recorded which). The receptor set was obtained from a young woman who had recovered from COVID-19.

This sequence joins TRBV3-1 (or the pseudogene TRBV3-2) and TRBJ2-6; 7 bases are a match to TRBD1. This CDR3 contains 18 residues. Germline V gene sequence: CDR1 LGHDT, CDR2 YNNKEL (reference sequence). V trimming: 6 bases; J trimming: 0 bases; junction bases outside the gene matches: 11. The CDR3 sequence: CASSQHGTAYSGANVLTF. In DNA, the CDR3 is TGTGCCAGCAGTCAACATGGGACAGCCTACTCTGGGGCCAACGTCCTGACTTTC.

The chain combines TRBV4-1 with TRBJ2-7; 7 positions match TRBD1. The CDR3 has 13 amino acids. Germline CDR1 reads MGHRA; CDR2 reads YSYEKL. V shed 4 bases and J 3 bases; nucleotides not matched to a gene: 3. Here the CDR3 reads CASSPGGYYEQYF. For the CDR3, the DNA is TGCGCCAGCAGCCCAGGGGGATACTACGAGCAGTACTTC.

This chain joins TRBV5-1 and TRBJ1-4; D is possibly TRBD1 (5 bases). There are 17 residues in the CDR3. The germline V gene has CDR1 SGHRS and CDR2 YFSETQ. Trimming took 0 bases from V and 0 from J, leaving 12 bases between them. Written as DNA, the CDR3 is TGCGCCAGCAGCTTGGGACAGCATCCATCAACTAATGAAAAACTGTTTTTT. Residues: CASSLGQHPSTNEKLFF.

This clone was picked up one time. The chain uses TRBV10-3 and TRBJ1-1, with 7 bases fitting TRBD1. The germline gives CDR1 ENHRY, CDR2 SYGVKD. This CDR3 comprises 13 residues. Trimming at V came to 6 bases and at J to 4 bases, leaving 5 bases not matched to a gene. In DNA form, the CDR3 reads TGTGCCATCAGCACAGGGGTGGGCACTGAAGCTTTCTTT. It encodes CAISTGVGTEAFF.

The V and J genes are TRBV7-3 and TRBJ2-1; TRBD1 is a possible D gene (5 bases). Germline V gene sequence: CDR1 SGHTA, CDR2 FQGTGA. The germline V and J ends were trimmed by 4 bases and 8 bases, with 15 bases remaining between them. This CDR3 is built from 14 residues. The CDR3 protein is CASSSQGASDEQFF. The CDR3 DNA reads TGTGCCAGCAGCTCCCAAGGGGCGAGCGATGAGCAGTTCTTC.

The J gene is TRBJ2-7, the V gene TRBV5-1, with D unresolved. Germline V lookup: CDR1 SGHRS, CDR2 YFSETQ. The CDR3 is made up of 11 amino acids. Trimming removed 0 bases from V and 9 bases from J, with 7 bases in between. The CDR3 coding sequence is TGCGCCAGCAGCTTGGATGGGCGGCAGTACTTC. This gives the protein CASSLDGRQYF.

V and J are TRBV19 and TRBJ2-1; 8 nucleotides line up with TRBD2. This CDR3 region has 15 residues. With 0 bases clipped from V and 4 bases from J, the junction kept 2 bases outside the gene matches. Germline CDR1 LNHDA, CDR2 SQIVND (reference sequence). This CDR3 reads CASSIEGLGYNEQFF. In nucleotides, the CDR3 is TGTGCCAGTAGTATAGAGGGACTAGGTTACAATGAGCAGTTCTTC.

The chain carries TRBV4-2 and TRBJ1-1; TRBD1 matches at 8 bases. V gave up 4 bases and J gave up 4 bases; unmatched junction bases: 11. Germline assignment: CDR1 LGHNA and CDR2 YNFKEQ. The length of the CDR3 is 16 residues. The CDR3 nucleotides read TGTGCCAGCAGCCTACAGGGGGAAGGATGGATCACTGAAGCTTTCTTT. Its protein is CASSLQGEGWITEAFF.

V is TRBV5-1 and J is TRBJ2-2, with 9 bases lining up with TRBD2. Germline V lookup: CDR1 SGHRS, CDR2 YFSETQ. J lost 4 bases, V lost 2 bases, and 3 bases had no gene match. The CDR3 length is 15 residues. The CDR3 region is CASSLETSGTGELFF. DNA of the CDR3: TGCGCCAGCAGCTTAGAGACTAGCGGCACCGGGGAGCTGTTTTTT.

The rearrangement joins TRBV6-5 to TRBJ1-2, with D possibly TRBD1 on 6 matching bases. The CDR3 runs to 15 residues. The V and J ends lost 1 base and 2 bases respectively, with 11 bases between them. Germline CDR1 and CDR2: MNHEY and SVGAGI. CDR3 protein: CASSYLDSDNYGYTF. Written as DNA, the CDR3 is TGTGCCAGCAGTTACTTGGACAGCGACAACTATGGCTACACCTTC.

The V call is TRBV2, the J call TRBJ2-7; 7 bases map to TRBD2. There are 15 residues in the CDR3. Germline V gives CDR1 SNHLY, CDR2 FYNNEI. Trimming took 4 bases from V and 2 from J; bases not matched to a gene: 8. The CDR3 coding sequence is TGTGCCAGCAGTGTGGTCAGCGGGGCCGCCTACGAGCAGTACTTC. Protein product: CASSVVSGAAYEQYF.

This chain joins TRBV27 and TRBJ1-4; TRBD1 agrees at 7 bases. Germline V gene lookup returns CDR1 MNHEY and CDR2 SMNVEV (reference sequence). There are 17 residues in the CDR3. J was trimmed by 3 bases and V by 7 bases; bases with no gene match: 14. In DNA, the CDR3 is TGTGCCAGCACCACCCTTTCCCAACAGGGGCCTAATGAAAAACTGTTTTTT. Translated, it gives CASTTLSQQGPNEKLFF.

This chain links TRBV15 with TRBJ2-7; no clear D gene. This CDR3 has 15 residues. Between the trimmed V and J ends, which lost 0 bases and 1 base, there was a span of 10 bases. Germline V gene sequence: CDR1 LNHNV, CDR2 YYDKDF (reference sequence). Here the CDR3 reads CATSREFAESYEQYF. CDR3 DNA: TGTGCCACCAGCAGAGAGTTTGCAGAATCCTACGAGCAGTACTTC.

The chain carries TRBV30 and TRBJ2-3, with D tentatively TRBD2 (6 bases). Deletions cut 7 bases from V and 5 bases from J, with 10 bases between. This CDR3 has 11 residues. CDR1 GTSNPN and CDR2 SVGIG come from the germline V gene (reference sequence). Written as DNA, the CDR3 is TGTGCCTCTTCCGGGGGAGATACGCAGTATTTT. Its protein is CASSGGDTQYF.

In nucleotides, the CDR3 is TGTGCCAGCAGCCTTCACAGGGGTAGCAATCAGCCCCAGCATTTT. Translated, it gives CASSLHRGSNQPQHF. The rearrangement joins TRBV28 to TRBJ1-5, with 7 bases matching TRBD1. Germline V lookup: CDR1 MDHEN, CDR2 SYDVKM. The CDR3 is made up of 15 amino acids. The V segment lost 6 bases and the J segment 0 bases; nucleotides outside the gene matches: 5.

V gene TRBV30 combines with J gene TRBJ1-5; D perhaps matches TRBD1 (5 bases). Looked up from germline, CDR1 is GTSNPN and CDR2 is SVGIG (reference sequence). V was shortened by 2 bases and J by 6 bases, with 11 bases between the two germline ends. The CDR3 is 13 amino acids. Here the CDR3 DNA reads TGTGCCTGGAGTTTGGGGCATCGTCAGCCCCAGCATTTT. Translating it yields CAWSLGHRQPQHF.

For the CDR3, the DNA is TGTGCCAGCGCGGACTACGAGCAGTACTTC. Amino acids: CASADYEQYF. V usage is TRBV2 and J usage is TRBJ2-7; D uncertain. Trimming cost V 8 bases and J 3 bases, with 5 bases left between them. Per the germline V gene, CDR1 is SNHLY and CDR2 is FYNNEI. The CDR3 is 10 residues long.

CDR3 coding DNA: TGTGCCAGCAGCCCGACTGGGTACAATGAGCAGTTCTTC. This encodes CASSPTGYNEQFF. The chain recombines TRBV12-3 or TRBV12-4 with TRBJ2-1, with D uncertain. The CDR3 contains 13 residues. V was trimmed by 6 bases and J by 4 bases, leaving 10 bases between them.

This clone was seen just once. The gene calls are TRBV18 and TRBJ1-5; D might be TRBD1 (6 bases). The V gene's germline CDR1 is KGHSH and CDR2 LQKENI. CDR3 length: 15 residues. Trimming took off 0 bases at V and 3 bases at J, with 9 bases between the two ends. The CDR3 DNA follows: TGTGCCAGCTCACCACCCGACAGGCCCAATCAGCCCCAGCATTTT. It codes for CASSPPDRPNQPQHF.

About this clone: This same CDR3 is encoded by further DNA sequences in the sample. The CDR3 DNA is TGTGCCAGCAGTCCGGGGACTAGCGGGGCGTACGAGCAGTACTTC. It is translated as CASSPGTSGAYEQYF. The chain uses TRBV27 and TRBJ2-7, with 13 bases identical to TRBD2. Germline trimming cut 5 bases from V and 4 bases from J; bases unmatched to any gene: 5. There are 15 residues in the CDR3. Germline lookup yields CDR1 MNHEY and CDR2 SMNVEV (reference sequence).

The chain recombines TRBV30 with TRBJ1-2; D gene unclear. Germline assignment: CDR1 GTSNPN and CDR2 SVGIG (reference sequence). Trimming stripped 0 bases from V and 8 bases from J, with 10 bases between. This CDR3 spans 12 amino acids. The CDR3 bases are TGTGCCTGGAGTGTACGAGGGTGGGGCTACACCTTC. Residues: CAWSVRGWGYTF.

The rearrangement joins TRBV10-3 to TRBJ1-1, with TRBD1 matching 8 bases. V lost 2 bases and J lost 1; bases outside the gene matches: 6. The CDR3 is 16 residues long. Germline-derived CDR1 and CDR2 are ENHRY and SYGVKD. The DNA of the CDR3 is TGTGCCATCAGTGAGCGAACCGGGACAGGGAACACTGAAGCTTTCTTT. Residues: CAISERTGTGNTEAFF.

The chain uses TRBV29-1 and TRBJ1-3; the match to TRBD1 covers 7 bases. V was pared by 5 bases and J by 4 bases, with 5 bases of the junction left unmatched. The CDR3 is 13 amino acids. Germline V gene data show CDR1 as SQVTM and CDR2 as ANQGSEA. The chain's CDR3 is CSVHRGSGNTIYF. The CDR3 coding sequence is TGCAGCGTTCACAGGGGATCCGGAAACACCATATATTTT.

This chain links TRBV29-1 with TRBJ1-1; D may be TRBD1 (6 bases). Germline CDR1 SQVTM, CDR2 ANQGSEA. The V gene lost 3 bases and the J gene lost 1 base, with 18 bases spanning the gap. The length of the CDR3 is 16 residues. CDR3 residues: CSVDWKIQGPNTEAFF. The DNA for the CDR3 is TGCAGCGTTGATTGGAAAATACAGGGACCGAACACTGAAGCTTTCTTT.

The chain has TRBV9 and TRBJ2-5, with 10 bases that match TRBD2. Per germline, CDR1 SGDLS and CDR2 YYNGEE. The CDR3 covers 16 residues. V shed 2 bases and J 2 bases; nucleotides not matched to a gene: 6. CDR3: CASSVNGTSVQETQYF. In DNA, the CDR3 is TGTGCCAGCAGCGTCAACGGGACTAGCGTTCAAGAGACCCAGTACTTC. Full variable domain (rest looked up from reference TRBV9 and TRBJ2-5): DSGVTQTPKHLITATGQRVTLRCSPRSGDLSVYWYQQSLDQGLQFLIQYYNGEERAKGNILERFSAQQFPDLHSELNLSSLELGDSALYFCASSVNGTSVQETQYFGPGTRLLVL.